A single T cell receptor beta chain is shown here with its context. Its antigen is still unknown. The data derive from a study of blood T cells in healthy people across ages. V was trimmed by 3 bases and J by 8 bases, leaving 10 bases between them. The germline gives CDR1 MNHEY, CDR2 SMNVEV (reference sequence). The length of the CDR3 is 12 residues. Per sample, a minimum of 6.5 million PBMCs were isolated. The second PCR ran about 6 to 11 cycles with a sample-barcoded 5' primer and J-beta primers. The authors tagged each cDNA molecule using a template-switch adaptor with 12 random nucleotides. TCRdb fed the 5' RACE reads into MiXCR, producing one record per CDR3 protein. The top ten clones hold about two fifths of a sample with about 640,000 distinct CDR3 sequences, 58% of them seen once. Study observations and caveats: Long-lived and aged donors differed, with more naive CD4+ cells and higher diversity in the long-lived.

The sequence was collected from a man in his 60s in good health. This chain links TRBV27 with TRBJ1-1; D gene unclear. The sequenced sample consisted of blood. The DNA for the CDR3 is TGTGCCAGCAGTTTGTTGGCAGCCGAAGCTTTCTTT. As protein: CASSLLAAEAFF.